This section outlines one TCR beta chain sequence together with its context. The data belong to a study of blood T cell repertoires in COVID-19. Study-level background: The samples span acute and convalescent COVID-19 from the United States, Italy and Spain.

Germline values: CDR1 SGHTA, CDR2 FQGNSA. V lost 6 bases, J lost 5 bases, and 11 bases lay in between. The CDR3 is 14 residues long. TCRdb's copy holds only in-frame clones and misses some; the assay was immunoSEQ multiplex PCR. The repertoire includes roughly 170,000 clones, more than 75% of them detected once, and 0.85% to 0.95% sits in the top ten. This receptor was identified in a woman between 18 and 30 years old who had recovered from COVID-19. Material: peripheral blood. This chain uses TRBV7-2 with TRBJ1-6; perhaps TRBD1 as D (5 bases). The DNA for the CDR3 is TGTGCCAGCAGGTCCGGGACTGATAATTCACCCCTCCACTTT. The encoded protein is CASRSGTDNSPLHF.